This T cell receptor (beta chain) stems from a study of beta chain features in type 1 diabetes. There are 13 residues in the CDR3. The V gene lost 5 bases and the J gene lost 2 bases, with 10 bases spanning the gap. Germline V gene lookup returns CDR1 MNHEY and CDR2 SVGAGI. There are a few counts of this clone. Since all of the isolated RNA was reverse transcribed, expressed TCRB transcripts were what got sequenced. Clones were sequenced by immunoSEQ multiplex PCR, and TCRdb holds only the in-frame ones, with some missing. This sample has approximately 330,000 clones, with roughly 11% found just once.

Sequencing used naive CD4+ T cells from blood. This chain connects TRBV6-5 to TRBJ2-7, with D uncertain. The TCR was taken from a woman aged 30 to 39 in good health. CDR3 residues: CASSPDIAYEQYF. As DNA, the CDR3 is TGTGCCAGCAGTCCTGACATTGCCTACGAGCAGTACTTC.